This T cell receptor beta chain was captured by sequencing in a study of regulatory T cells in long-lasting Graves disease. The time point here: persistent/refractory GD, antithyroid drugs over 5 years with positive TRAb. Isolated PBMC RNA provided the starting material for the TCR library. This clonotype was picked up one time. With a much larger clone just one base away, this may be a read error. Through Arm-PCR of CDR3 regions and iRepertoire HTBI primers, TCR beta libraries were built. Each CDR3 protein is one row after TCRdb ran MiXCR on the multiplex PCR reads. The repertoire consists of 600,000 to 800,000 distinct CDR3 sequences, with about 32% occurring once and the leading ten covering around 42%. The clonotype originates from a female donor with Graves disease. Here the sequenced sample was peripheral blood mononuclear cells (PBMCs), taken when the disease was refractory, from a patient treated with antithyroid drugs.

CDR3 DNA: TGTGCCAGCAGTTCGGACAGCCATGGCCACACCTTC. Its translation: CASSSDSHGHTF. The chain carries TRBV27 and TRBJ1-2; possible D gene TRBD1, 6 bases. The CDR3 length is 12 residues. Germline lookup yields CDR1 MNHEY and CDR2 SMNVEV (reference sequence).